A selection of T cell receptor beta chains follows, all from one sample in a study of long-term antiretroviral therapy in people with HIV. Libraries were prepared by immunoSEQ multiplex PCR; TCRdb keeps only in-frame clonotypes and omits some of them. This sample has some 15,000 clones, with more than 75% found just once. The sample consisted of unsorted PBMCs, taken 6.9 years after starting antiretroviral therapy. Receptors originate from a man between 45 and 60 years old with HIV. Both conserved end residues are trimmed from each CDR3. Fields, in order: J gene, V gene, clone size, CDR3 protein. For some rows the clone size is stated as once, few or many, or as a class when expanded; others skip it.

TRBJ1-1 TRBV4-2 . ASSQVEGATEAF
TRBJ1-3 TRBV7-2 . ASSLEGVTLATGNTIY
TRBJ2-7 TRBV5-1 . ASSYGTNSYEQY
TRBJ2-2 TRBV9 . ASSSGTTNTGELF
TRBJ2-1 TRBV9 . ASSETTRERKF
TRBJ2-5 TRBV4-1 . ASSQWRGETQY
TRBJ1-4 TRBV28 . ASSSTIGGLHEKLF
TRBJ2-3 TRBV7-6 . ASSLSTDTQY
TRBJ2-7 TRBV28 . ASSPSRNEQY
TRBJ2-5 TRBV9 . ASSLRVAGTRETQY
TRBJ2-2 TRBV7-6 . ASSPRAGTGELF
TRBJ2-7 TRBV29-1 . SVEDAGMAYEQY
TRBJ2-7 TRBV7-2 few ASSPEECEQY
TRBJ2-3 TRBV10-2 . ASSGSTSGRSADTQY